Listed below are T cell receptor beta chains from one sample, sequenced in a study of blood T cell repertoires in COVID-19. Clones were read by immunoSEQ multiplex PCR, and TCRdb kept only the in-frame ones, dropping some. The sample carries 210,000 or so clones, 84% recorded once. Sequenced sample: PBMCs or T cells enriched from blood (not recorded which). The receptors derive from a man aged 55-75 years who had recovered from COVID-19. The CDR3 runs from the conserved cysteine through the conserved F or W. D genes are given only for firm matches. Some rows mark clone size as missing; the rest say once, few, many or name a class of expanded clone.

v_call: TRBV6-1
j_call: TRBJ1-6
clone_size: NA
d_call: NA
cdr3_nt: TGTGCCAGCAGTGAACAGGGAGCGGGCTATAATTCACCCCTCCACTTT
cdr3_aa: CASSEQGAGYNSPLHF

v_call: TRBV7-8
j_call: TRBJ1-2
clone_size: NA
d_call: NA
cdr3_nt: TGTGCCAGCAGCTTAGGGACAGACTATGGCTACACCTTC
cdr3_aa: CASSLGTDYGYTF

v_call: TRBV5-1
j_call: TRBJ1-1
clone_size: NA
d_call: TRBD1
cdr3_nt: TGCGCCAGCAGCTTTTGGTACAGGGGGCGCGACAGCACTGAAGCTTTCTTT
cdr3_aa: CASSFWYRGRDSTEAFF

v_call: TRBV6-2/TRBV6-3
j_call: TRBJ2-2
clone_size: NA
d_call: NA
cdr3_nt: TGTGCCAGCAGTTACGCCCGGGGGGCTAACACCGGGGAGCTGTTTTTT
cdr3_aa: CASSYARGANTGELFF

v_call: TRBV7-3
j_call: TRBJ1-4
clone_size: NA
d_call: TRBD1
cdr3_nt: TGTGCCAGCAGTAATATACAGGGGGGAAAACTGTTTTTT
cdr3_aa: CASSNIQGGKLFF

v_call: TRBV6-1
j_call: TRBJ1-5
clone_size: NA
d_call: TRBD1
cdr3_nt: TGTGCCAGCAGTGCGGACAGGAGCCTCATCTTTATTAATCAGCCCCAGCATTTT
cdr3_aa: CASSADRSLIFINQPQHF

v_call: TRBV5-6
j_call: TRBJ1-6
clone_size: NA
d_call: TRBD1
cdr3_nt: TGTGCCAGCAGCTCACTCGGACAGGGGAAGCATAATTCACCCCTCCACTTT
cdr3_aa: CASSSLGQGKHNSPLHF

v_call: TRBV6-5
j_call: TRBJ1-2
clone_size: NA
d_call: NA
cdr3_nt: TGTGCCAGCAGATCTCAGGGGTGGGATGGCTACACCTTC
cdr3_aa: CASRSQGWDGYTF

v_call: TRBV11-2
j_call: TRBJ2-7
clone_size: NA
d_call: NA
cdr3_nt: TGTGCCAGCAGCTTAGCGGTCGAGCAGTACTTC
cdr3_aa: CASSLAVEQYF

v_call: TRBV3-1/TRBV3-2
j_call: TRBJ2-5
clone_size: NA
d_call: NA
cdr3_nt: TGTGCCAGCAGCCAAATCCGAGGGGGCCAAGAGACCCAGTACTTC
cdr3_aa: CASSQIRGGQETQYF

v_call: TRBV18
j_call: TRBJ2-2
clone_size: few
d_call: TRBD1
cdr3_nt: TGTGCCAGCTCACCACCTCTGAGGGACAGGGGAACCGGGGAGCTGTTTTTT
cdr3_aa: CASSPPLRDRGTGELFF

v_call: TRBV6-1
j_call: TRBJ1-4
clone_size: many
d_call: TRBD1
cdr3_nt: TGTGCCAGCAGTGAAGGGACAGGGGTTGAAAAACTGTTTTTT
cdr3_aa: CASSEGTGVEKLFF

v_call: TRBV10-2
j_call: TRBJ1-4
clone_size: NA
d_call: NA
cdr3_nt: TGCGCCAGCAGTGCAGAACAGAGTTCTAATGAAAAACTGTTTTTT
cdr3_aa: CASSAEQSSNEKLFF

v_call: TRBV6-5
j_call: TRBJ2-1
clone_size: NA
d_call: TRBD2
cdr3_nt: TGTGCCAGCATCCTTGGGGGGGGCAATGAGCAGTTCTTC
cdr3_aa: CASILGGGNEQFF

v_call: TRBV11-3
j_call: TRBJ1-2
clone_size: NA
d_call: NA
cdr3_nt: TGTGCCAGCAGCCAGGAGGGAATCGGCTACACCTTC
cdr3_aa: CASSQEGIGYTF

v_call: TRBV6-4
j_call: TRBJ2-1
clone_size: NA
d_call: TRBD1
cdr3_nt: TGTGCCAGCAGTGTCCACAGGGGGTGGGACAATGAGCAGTTCTTC
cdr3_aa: CASSVHRGWDNEQFF

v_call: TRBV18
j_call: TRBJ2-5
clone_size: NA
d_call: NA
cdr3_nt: TGTGCCAGCTCCCGGTACGTGGGCGCAGAGACCCAGTACTTC
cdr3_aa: CASSRYVGAETQYF

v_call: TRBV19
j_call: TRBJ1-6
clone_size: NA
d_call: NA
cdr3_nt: TGTGCCAGTAGTAGACTGGCGGGGCCTATACGGGATTCACCCCTCCACTTT
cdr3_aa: CASSRLAGPIRDSPLHF

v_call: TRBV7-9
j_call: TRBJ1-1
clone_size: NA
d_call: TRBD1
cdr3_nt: TGTGCCAGCAGCTTTTTGGGGACAGGGGAAGCTTTCTTT
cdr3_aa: CASSFLGTGEAFF

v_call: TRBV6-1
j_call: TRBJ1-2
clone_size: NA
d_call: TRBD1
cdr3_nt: TGTGCCAGCAGTGAATGGGACTGGACAGGGACGGGTTATGGCTACACCTTC
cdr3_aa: CASSEWDWTGTGYGYTF

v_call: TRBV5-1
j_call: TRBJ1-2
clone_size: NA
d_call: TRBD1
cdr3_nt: TGCGCCAGCAGCTTACAGGGGACGTCCATCTATGGCTACACCTTC
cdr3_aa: CASSLQGTSIYGYTF

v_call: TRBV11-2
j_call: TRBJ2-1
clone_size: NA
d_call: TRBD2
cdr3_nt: TGTGCCAGCAGCTTTAGGGAGGGCAATGAGCAGTTCTTC
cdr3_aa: CASSFREGNEQFF

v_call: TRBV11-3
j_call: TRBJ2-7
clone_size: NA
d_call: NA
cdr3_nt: TGTGCCAGCAGCTTAAGTGCCGGGTCCTACGAGCAGTACTTC
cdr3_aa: CASSLSAGSYEQYF

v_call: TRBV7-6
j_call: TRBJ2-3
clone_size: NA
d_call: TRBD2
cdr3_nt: TGTGCCAGCAGCCCTCGTAGCGGGGGGGGGACAGATACGCAGTATTTT
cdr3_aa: CASSPRSGGGTDTQYF

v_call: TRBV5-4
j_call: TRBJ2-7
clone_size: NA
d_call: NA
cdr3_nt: TGTGCCAGCAGCTTGCCCAGTGGGACCGCGGGGTACGAGCAGTACTTC
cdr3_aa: CASSLPSGTAGYEQYF

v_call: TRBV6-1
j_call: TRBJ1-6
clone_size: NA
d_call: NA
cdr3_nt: TGTGCCAGCAGTGAAGAGGGGTTCAGCTATAATTCACCCCTCCACTTT
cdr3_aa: CASSEEGFSYNSPLHF

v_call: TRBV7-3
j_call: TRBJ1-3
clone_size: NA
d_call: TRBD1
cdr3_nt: TGTGCCAGCAGCTCACCCGGGACAGTCTCTGGAAACACCATATATTTT
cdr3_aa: CASSSPGTVSGNTIYF

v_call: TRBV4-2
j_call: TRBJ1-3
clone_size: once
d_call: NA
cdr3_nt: TGTGCCAGCAGCCAAGATGGTCTATCCGGAAACACCATATATTTT
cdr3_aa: CASSQDGLSGNTIYF

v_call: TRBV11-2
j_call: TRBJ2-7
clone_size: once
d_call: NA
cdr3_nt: TGTGCCAGCCGGACATCGAACGGGGGTGACGAGCAGTACTTC
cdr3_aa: CASRTSNGGDEQYF

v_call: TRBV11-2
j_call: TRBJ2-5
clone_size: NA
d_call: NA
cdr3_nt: TGTGCCAGCAGCTTGATTGGCGAGGGTTGGGAGACCCAGTACTTC
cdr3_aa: CASSLIGEGWETQYF

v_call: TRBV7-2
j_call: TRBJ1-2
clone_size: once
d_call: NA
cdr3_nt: TGTGCCAGCAGCGACCGGACAGTAGCTAACTATGGCTACACCTTC
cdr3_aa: CASSDRTVANYGYTF

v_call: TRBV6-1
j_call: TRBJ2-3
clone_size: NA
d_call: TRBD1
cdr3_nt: TGTGCCAGCAGTGAAAGATACGGGCAGGGGGCAAACACAGATACGCAGTATTTT
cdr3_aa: CASSERYGQGANTDTQYF

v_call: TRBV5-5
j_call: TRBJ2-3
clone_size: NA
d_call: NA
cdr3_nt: TGTGCCAGCAGCCCCGGGATTTCCACAGATACGCAGTATTTT
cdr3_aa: CASSPGISTDTQYF

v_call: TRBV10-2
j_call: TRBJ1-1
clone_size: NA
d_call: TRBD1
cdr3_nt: TGCGCCAGCAGTGGCGGGACAGGGCCTGAAGCTTTCTTT
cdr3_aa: CASSGGTGPEAFF

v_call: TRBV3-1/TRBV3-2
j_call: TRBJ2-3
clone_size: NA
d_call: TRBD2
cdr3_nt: TGTGCCAGCAGCCAGGGACTAGCGGGGGGGACAGATACGCAGTATTTT
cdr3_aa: CASSQGLAGGTDTQYF

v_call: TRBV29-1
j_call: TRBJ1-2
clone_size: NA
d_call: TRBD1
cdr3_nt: TGCAGCGTTGAAGGCCTAATGACAGGGGGCGATGGCTACACCTTC
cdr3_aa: CSVEGLMTGGDGYTF

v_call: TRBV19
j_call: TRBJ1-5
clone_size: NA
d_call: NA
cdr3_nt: TGTGCCAGTAGTATGCAGGCTATACAGCCCCAGCATTTT
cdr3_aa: CASSMQAIQPQHF

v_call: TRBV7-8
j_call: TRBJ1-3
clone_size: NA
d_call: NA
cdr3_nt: TGTGCCAGCAGCTTACGTGTCCCCTCTGGAAACACCATATATTTT
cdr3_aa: CASSLRVPSGNTIYF

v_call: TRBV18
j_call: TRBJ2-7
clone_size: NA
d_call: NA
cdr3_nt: TGTGCCAGCTCACCATCGGGGGATTCGTCCTACGAGCAGTACTTC
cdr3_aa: CASSPSGDSSYEQYF

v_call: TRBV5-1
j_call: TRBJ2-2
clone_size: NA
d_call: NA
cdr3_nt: TGCGCCAGCAGCTTGGGGGGGCTTGTCACCGGGGAGCTGTTTTTT
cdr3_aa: CASSLGGLVTGELFF

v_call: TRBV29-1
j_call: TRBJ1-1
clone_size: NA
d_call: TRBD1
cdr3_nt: TGCAGCGTTGCGCCAACAGGGGTTAAGACTGAAGCTTTCTTT
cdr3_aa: CSVAPTGVKTEAFF

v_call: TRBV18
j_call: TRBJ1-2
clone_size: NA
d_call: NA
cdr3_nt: TGTGCCAGCTCTCTCACAGGGTACTATGGCTACACCTTC
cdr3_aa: CASSLTGYYGYTF

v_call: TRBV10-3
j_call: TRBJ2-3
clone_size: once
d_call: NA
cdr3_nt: TGTGCCATCCTCGACTACCCAAGCACAGATACGCAGTATTTT
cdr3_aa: CAILDYPSTDTQYF

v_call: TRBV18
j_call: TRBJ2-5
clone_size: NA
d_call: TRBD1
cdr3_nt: TGTGCCAGCTCTCCGACAGGGTTTGAGACCCAGTACTTC
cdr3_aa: CASSPTGFETQYF

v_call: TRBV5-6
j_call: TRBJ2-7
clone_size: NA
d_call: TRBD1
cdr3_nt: TGTGCCAGCAGCTCCCGGGACAGACGCTCCTACGAGCAGTACTTC
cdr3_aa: CASSSRDRRSYEQYF

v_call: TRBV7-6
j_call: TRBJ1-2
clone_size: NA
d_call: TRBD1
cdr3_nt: TGTGCCAGCAGCCCAGGGACAGGGGGATATGGCTACACCTTC
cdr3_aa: CASSPGTGGYGYTF

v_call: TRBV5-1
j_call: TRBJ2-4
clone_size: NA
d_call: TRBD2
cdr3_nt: TGCGCCAGCAGCGACCTAGCGGGGGGGACCAAAAACATTCAGTACTTC
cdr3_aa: CASSDLAGGTKNIQYF

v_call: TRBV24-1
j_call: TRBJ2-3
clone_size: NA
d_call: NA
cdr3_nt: TGTGCCACCAGTGATTTAGACGGGGATACGCAGTATTTT
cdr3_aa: CATSDLDGDTQYF

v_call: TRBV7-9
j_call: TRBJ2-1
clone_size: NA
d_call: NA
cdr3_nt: TGTGCCAGCAGCTTAGCAGGTTTTGGAGGCAATGAGCAGTTCTTC
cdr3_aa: CASSLAGFGGNEQFF

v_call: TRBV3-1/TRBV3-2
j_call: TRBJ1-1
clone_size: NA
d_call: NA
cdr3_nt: TGTGCCAGCAGCCAAGTAGGAGGGAACACTGAAGCTTTCTTT
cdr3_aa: CASSQVGGNTEAFF

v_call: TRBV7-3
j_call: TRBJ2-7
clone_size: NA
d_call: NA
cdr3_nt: TGTGCCAGCAGCTTCGCGGCAGGGGCTGGAGAGCAGTACTTC
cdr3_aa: CASSFAAGAGEQYF

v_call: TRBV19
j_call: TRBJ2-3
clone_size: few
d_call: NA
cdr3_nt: TGTGCCAGTAGCCGCCGGGACACCCTCACAGATACGCAGTATTTT
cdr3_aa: CASSRRDTLTDTQYF

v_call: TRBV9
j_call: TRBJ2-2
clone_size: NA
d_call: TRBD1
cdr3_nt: TGTGCCAGCAGCGTAGGGACAGGGGCGAACACCGGGGAGCTGTTTTTT
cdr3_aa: CASSVGTGANTGELFF

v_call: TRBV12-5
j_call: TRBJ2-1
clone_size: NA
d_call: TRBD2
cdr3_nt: TGTGCTAGTGGTCCACTTCCTAGCGGGGGCCACAATGAGCAGTTCTTC
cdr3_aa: CASGPLPSGGHNEQFF

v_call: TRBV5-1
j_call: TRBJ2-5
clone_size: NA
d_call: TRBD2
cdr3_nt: TGCGCCAGTCGACTAGCGGGGGTCTCGGCGCAAGAGACCCAGTACTTC
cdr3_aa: CASRLAGVSAQETQYF

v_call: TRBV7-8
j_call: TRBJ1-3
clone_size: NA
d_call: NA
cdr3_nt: TGTGCCAGCAGTGGTCTCAGGGGCCCTGGAAACACCATATATTTT
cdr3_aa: CASSGLRGPGNTIYF